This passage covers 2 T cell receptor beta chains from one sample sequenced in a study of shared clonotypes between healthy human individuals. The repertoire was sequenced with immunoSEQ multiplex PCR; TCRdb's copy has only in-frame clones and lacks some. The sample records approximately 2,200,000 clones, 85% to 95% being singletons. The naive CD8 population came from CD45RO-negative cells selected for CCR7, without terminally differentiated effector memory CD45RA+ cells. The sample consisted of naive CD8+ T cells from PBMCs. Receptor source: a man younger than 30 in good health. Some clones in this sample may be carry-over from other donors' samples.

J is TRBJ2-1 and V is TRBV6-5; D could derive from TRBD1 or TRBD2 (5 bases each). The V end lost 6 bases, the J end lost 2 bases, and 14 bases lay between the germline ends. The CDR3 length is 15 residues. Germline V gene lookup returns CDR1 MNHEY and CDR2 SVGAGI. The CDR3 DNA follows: TGTGCCAGCAGCCCCACGAGGGGCGCCTACAATGAGCAGTTCTTC. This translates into CASSPTRGAYNEQFF.

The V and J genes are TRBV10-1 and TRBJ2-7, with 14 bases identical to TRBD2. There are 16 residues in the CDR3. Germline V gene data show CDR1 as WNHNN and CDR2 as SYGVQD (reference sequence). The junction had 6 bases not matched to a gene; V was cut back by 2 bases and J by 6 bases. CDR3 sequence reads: CASSERGLAGAIEQYF. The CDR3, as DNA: TGCGCCAGCAGTGAGCGGGGACTAGCGGGAGCAATCGAGCAGTACTTC.